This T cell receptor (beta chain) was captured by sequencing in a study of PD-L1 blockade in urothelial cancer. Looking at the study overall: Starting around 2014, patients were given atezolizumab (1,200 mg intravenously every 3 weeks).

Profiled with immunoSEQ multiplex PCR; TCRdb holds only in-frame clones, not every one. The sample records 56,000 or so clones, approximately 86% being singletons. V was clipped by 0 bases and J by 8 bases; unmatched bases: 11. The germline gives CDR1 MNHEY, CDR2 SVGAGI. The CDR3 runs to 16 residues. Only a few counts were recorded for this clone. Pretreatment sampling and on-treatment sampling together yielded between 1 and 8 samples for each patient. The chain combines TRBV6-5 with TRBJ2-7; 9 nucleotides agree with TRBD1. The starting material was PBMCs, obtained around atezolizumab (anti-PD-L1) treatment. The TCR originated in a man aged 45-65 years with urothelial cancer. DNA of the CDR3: TGTGCCAGCAGTTACTCGAAGGTTGGGACAGGGATCAAGCAGTACTTC. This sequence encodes CASSYSKVGTGIKQYF.